These 26 T cell receptor beta chains originate from one sample sequenced in a study of T cells in Graves' hyperthyroidism and ophthalmopathy. TCR beta CDR3 region amplification was performed from RNA transcripts. The TCR CDR3 first-round RT-PCR relied on the HTBI primer set. TCRdb re-derived calls from the multiplex PCR reads in MiXCR, one entry per CDR3 protein. The repertoire holds about 420,000 distinct CDR3 sequences, with approximately 13% as singletons. The sample consisted of blood. Every receptor here comes from a woman in her late teens or twenties with Graves' hyperthyroidism.

The chain carries TRBV29-1 and TRBJ1-1; no definite D call. The length of the CDR3 is 14 residues. The V and J ends lost 4 bases and 1 base respectively, with 13 bases between them. The V gene's germline CDR1 is SQVTM and CDR2 ANQGSEA. CDR3 sequence reads: CSVAFYGPNTEAFF. The CDR3, as DNA: TGCAGCGTTGCATTCTATGGGCCGAACACTGAAGCTTTCTTT. The variable domain in full, with the rest retrieved from reference TRBV29-1 and TRBJ1-1, is SAVISQKPSRDICQRGTSLTIQCQVDSQVTMMFWYRQQPGQSLTLIATANQGSEATYESGFVIDKFPISRPNLTFSTLTVSNMSPEDSSIYLCSVAFYGPNTEAFFGQGTRLTVV.

About this clonotype: The junction differs from germline at one of its ends, possibly a read error. V is TRBV24-1 and J is TRBJ1-2, with no clear D. CDR1 and CDR2 from the germline V gene are KGHDR and SFDVKD. The CDR3 is 16 residues long. The CDR3 here is CATSDPSGGFPYGYAF. The CDR3 DNA follows: TGTGCCACCAGTGATCCCTCCGGAGGGTTCCCCTATGGCTACGCCTTC.

The chain recombines TRBV7-2 with TRBJ2-1; 14 nucleotides match TRBD2. Losses at the gene ends were 5 bases for V and 7 bases for J; bases not matched to a gene: 7. The CDR3 covers 16 residues. Looked up from germline, CDR1 is SGHTA and CDR2 is FQGNSA. The CDR3 spells CASSKGLAGEENEQFF. The CDR3 DNA reads TGTGCCAGCAGCAAGGGACTAGCGGGAGAAGAGAATGAGCAGTTCTTC.

This clonotype has a handful of counts. The chain has TRBV4-3 and TRBJ1-3; D uncertain. CDR1 LGHNA and CDR2 YSLEER come from the germline V gene. Between the trimmed V and J ends, which lost 1 base and 3 bases, there was a span of 4 bases. The CDR3 covers 13 residues. The CDR3 region has the DNA TGCGCCAGCAGCCAAGTTATTGGAAACACCATATATTTT. It codes for CASSQVIGNTIYF.

V usage is TRBV4-2 and J usage is TRBJ2-5; 13 positions match TRBD2. CDR1 and CDR2 (germline): LGHNA, YNFKEQ. This CDR3 is 18 amino acids long. V dropped 0 bases and J dropped 2; count of bases not matched to a gene: 6. The CDR3 loop reads CASSQEGTSGKGQETQYF. The CDR3, as DNA: TGTGCCAGCAGCCAAGAGGGGACTAGCGGGAAGGGACAAGAGACCCAGTACTTC.

The chain recombines TRBV29-1 with TRBJ1-1; D may be TRBD1 (5 bases). CDR3 length equals 12 residues. The germline V gene has CDR1 SQVTM and CDR2 ANQGSEA. Trimming pared 5 bases from V and 3 bases from J, leaving 10 bases between. The CDR3 nucleotides read TGCAGCGTTCAGGAGGGGTACACTGAAGCTTTCTTT. It translates to CSVQEGYTEAFF.

The sample holds many counts of this clonotype. The J gene is TRBJ2-1, the V gene TRBV7-9; the D is unclear. CDR3 length: 13 amino acids. Germline V gives CDR1 SEHNR, CDR2 FQNEAQ (reference sequence). Trimming took 0 bases from V and 12 from J, leaving 12 bases between them. The CDR3 loop reads CASSLAGGESQFF. In nucleotides, the CDR3 is TGTGCCAGCAGCTTAGCGGGTGGGGAATCGCAGTTCTTC. Full variable domain (remainder filled in from reference TRBV7-9 and TRBJ2-1): DTGVSQNPRHKITKRGQNVTFRCDPISEHNRLYWYRQTLGQGPEFLTYFQNEAQLEKSRLLSDRFSAERPKGSFSTLEIQRTEQGDSAMYLCASSLAGGESQFFGPGTRLTVL.

This clonotype was counted only a few times. This chain uses TRBV9 with TRBJ2-6, with D perhaps matching TRBD1 or TRBD2 (5 bases each). Germline V gives CDR1 SGDLS, CDR2 YYNGEE. This CDR3 is 18 amino acids long. V lost 3 bases to trimming and J lost 1 base, with 17 bases between them. CDR3 bases: TGTGCCAGCAGCGAATCCGGGACGGCTATTTCTGGGGCCAACGTCCTGACTTTC. Protein: CASSESGTAISGANVLTF.

This clonotype was observed many times. This rearrangement joins TRBV12-3 or TRBV12-4 to TRBJ2-7; D is perhaps TRBD2 (6 bases). This CDR3 is 14 amino acids long. V lost 2 bases and J lost 3, with 11 bases in between. The chain's CDR3 is CASSLTPGDYEQYF. The DNA of the CDR3 is TGTGCCAGCAGTTTAACTCCGGGAGACTACGAGCAGTACTTC.

The CDR3 here is CASSIRAPTNNEQFF. The CDR3, as DNA: TGTGCCAGTAGTATACGGGCACCAACCAACAATGAGCAGTTCTTC. The chain has TRBV19 and TRBJ2-1; D unclear. The germline V gene encodes CDR1 LNHDA and CDR2 SQIVND (reference sequence). CDR3 length equals 15 residues. Trimming pared 2 bases from V and 5 bases from J, leaving 13 bases between.

This clonotype came up many times. The rearrangement uses TRBV30 and TRBJ1-5; D ambiguous. Trimming pared 0 bases from V and 5 bases from J, leaving 8 bases between. Per the germline V gene, CDR1 is GTSNPN and CDR2 is SVGIG (reference sequence). The length of the CDR3 is 13 residues. For the CDR3, the DNA is TGTGCCTGGAGTGTACGGTCCTATCAGCCCCAGCATTTT. It encodes CAWSVRSYQPQHF. Full variable domain (rest looked up from reference TRBV30 and TRBJ1-5): SQTIHQWPATLVQPVGSPLSLECTVEGTSNPNLYWYRQAAGRGLQLLFYSVGIGQISSEVPQNLSASRPQDRQFILSSKKLLLSDSGFYLCAWSVRSYQPQHFGDGTRLSIL.

At least ten counts were recorded for this clonotype. This rearrangement joins TRBV5-6 to TRBJ2-5; 14 bases are a match to TRBD2. The V gene's germline CDR1 is SGHDT and CDR2 YYEEEE. V lost 4 bases, J lost 3 bases, and 8 bases stayed unmatched. This CDR3 contains 17 residues. The CDR3 DNA is TGTGCCAGCAGCCATTCTCTGGGACTAGCGGGGGAAGAGACCCAGTACTTC. It encodes CASSHSLGLAGEETQYF. Together with reference TRBV5-6 and TRBJ2-5, the CDR3 gives the full variable domain: DAGVTQSPTHLIKTRGQQVTLRCSPKSGHDTVSWYQQALGQGPQFIFQYYEEEERQRGNFPDRFSGHQFPNYSSELNVNALLLGDSALYLCASSHSLGLAGEETQYFGPGTRLLVL.

This clonotype was observed at least ten times. The chain has TRBV3-1 and TRBJ2-7; the match to TRBD2 covers 7 bases. Germline CDR1 is LGHDT and CDR2 is YNNKEL (reference sequence). The V gene end was trimmed by 0 bases and the J gene end by 6 bases; junction bases not matched to a gene: 5. The CDR3 covers 14 residues. The chain's CDR3 is CASSQDVGGSEQYF. DNA for the CDR3: TGTGCCAGCAGCCAAGATGTGGGGGGGAGCGAGCAGTACTTC.

In its sample, this clonotype was seen many times. The J gene is TRBJ1-2, the V gene TRBV28, with TRBD1 as a possible D gene (5 bases). With 5 bases removed from V and 7 bases from J, the gap between germline ends came to 20 bases. This CDR3 has 15 residues. Germline assignment: CDR1 MDHEN and CDR2 SYDVKM. The DNA for the CDR3 is TGTGCCAGCAGTCGAGGGGAGCTACAGCTGGGTGGCTACACCTTC. This codes for CASSRGELQLGGYTF.

As regards this clonotype: This sequence may be a read error, since a much larger clone differs from it by one base. This rearrangement joins TRBV24-1 to TRBJ2-1; tentative D call: TRBD2 (6 bases). Germline V gives CDR1 KGHDR, CDR2 SFDVKD. The CDR3 has 14 amino acids. Trimming pared 6 bases from V and 8 bases from J, leaving 16 bases between. The CDR3 nucleotides are TGTGCCACCAGTAGTCGGGAGCGCTGGGATGAGCAGTTCTTC. It codes for CATSSRERWDEQFF.

V and J are TRBV5-6 and TRBJ1-3; 9 nucleotides agree with TRBD1. CDR1 is SGHDT and CDR2 is YYEEEE in the germline V gene. The CDR3 extends over 14 amino acids. J gave up 3 bases and V 4 bases, and 2 bases lay outside the gene matches. The CDR3 region is CASSVDRGGNTIYF. For the CDR3, the DNA is TGTGCCAGCAGCGTGGACAGGGGTGGAAACACCATATATTTT.

This clonotype was detected many times. This chain links TRBV6-1 with TRBJ2-3, with unresolved D. Deletions cut 0 bases from V and 0 bases from J, with 7 bases between. Per the germline V gene, CDR1 is MNHNS and CDR2 is SASEGT. The CDR3 sequence is 15 residues long. CDR3 coding DNA: TGTGCCAGCAGTGAAGCGCGCGGTAGCACAGATACGCAGTATTTT. This encodes CASSEARGSTDTQYF.

This clonotype has a handful of counts. The gene calls are TRBV9 and TRBJ2-2, with D perhaps matching TRBD2 (6 bases). Per the germline V gene, CDR1 is SGDLS and CDR2 is YYNGEE. CDR3 length: 15 amino acids. V lost 0 bases and J 4 bases, leaving 10 bases between the germline ends. This chain's CDR3 is CASSVATGGTGELFF. The CDR3 DNA reads TGTGCCAGCAGCGTAGCTACCGGGGGCACCGGGGAGCTGTTTTTT.

The rearrangement joins TRBV20-1 to TRBJ1-1; no reliable D call. The V and J ends lost 0 bases and 6 bases respectively, with 11 bases between them. This CDR3 is built from 13 residues. The germline V gene encodes CDR1 DFQATT and CDR2 SNEGSKA (reference sequence). In DNA, the CDR3 is TGCAGTGCTAGAGAGGGGAGGACCGCTGAAGCTTTCTTT. This encodes CSAREGRTAEAFF.

This clonotype was counted a few times. A much larger clone is a single base away; this may be a read error. The chain's CDR3 is CASRGRATLEAFF. The CDR3 nucleotides are TGTGCCAGCAGGGGACGGGCCACACTGGAAGCTTTCTTT. This chain links TRBV11-2 with TRBJ1-1; possibly TRBD1 for D (5 bases). The germline V gene has CDR1 SGHAT and CDR2 FQNNGV. The CDR3 runs 13 residues. The germline V and J ends were trimmed by 6 bases and 8 bases, with 16 bases remaining between them.

Remarks on this clonotype: This may stem from a read error, because a much larger clone lies one nucleotide away. The chain carries TRBV27 and TRBJ2-3, with 7 bases aligning to TRBD2. Trimming at V came to 4 bases and at J to 2 bases, leaving 3 bases not matched to a gene. Germline values: CDR1 MNHEY, CDR2 SMNVEV (reference sequence). This CDR3 spans 14 amino acids. Here the CDR3 reads CASSCREDTDTQYF. The CDR3 DNA is TGTGCCAGCAGTTGTCGGGAGGACACAGATACGCAGTATTTT.

There are a few counts of this clonotype. This chain connects TRBV7-9 to TRBJ2-5, with TRBD2 matching over 9 bases. V was pared by 1 base and J by 7 bases, with 4 bases of the junction left unmatched. The V gene's germline CDR1 is SEHNR and CDR2 FQNEAQ (reference sequence). The CDR3 contains 14 residues. As DNA, the CDR3 is TGTGCCAGCAGCTTAGGCGGGAGGGAAGGGACCCAGTACTTC. This encodes CASSLGGREGTQYF.

In this sample, this clonotype turned up a few times. The genes are TRBV12-3 or TRBV12-4 and TRBJ2-1; D gene unclear. There are 14 residues in the CDR3. The V and J ends lost 9 bases and 0 bases respectively, with 12 bases between them. CDR3 sequence reads: CASTLVASYNEQFF. The CDR3 DNA follows: TGTGCCAGTACCCTAGTGGCCTCCTACAATGAGCAGTTCTTC.

There are many counts of this clonotype. V and J are TRBV15 and TRBJ2-7; D remains ambiguous. The CDR3 contains 13 residues. Germline loops: CDR1 LNHNV, CDR2 YYDKDF (reference sequence). V was shortened by 0 bases and J by 7 bases, with 10 bases between the two germline ends. CDR3 region: CATSREGLSEQYF. The CDR3 bases are TGTGCCACCAGCAGAGAGGGTTTAAGTGAGCAGTACTTC.

The chain is built from TRBV30 and TRBJ1-1, with 8 bases fitting TRBD1. Losses at the gene ends were 3 bases for V and 10 bases for J; bases not matched to a gene: 13. Germline V CDR1 and CDR2: GTSNPN, SVGIG (reference sequence). The CDR3 sequence is 14 residues long. The CDR3 here is CAWRNLVSGQGAFF. In DNA form, the CDR3 reads TGTGCCTGGAGAAATCTCGTCTCTGGACAGGGAGCTTTCTTT.

The chain is built from TRBV20-1 and TRBJ2-5; 12 positions match TRBD1. The germline V gene encodes CDR1 DFQATT and CDR2 SNEGSKA (reference sequence). The CDR3 is made up of 15 amino acids. The junction had 7 bases not matched to a gene; V was cut back by 5 bases and J by 3 bases. The CDR3, as DNA: TGCAGTGCTTTCCGGGACAGGGGGCCTGAAGAGACCCAGTACTTC. It yields the protein CSAFRDRGPEETQYF.